This TCR beta chain stems from a study of molecular identifiers for immune sequencing clone quantification. On the study more broadly: Within a replicate experiment, RNA obtained from either approximately 20,000 or 100,000 naive CD8 cells was divided into five aliquots, and four of those aliquots were then sequenced.

V lost 1 base and J 10 bases, leaving 7 bases between the germline ends. The CDR3 extends over 10 amino acids. Germline V gene sequence: CDR1 SQVTM, CDR2 ANQGSEA. General study points: Identical TCR molecules sharing a barcode could underestimate highly expanded clone sizes.

TCRdb analysed the PCR reads with MiXCR anew, one entry per CDR3 protein. The repertoire holds fewer than 100,000 distinct CDR3 sequences, with roughly 21% as singletons. Many counts were recorded for this clonotype. Its antigen is unidentified. CD8+CD4-CCR7+CD45RA+ sorting gave the naive CD8 T cells. Sample: naive CD8+ T cells from blood, with Jurkat cell RNA spiked in. This sample's subset: FACS-sorted CD8+CD4-CCR7+CD45RA+ naive T cells. This sequence originates from a human donor in good health. Some libraries in this study had Jurkat cell RNA spiked in. This chain uses TRBV29-1 with TRBJ1-1; D is perhaps TRBD1 (5 bases). CDR3 DNA sequence: TGCAGCGTTGAAGGAGGGACAGCTTTCTTT. This codes for CSVEGGTAFF.